This T cell receptor beta chain is from a study of Graves' ophthalmopathy and Graves' hyperthyroidism. RNA served as the template for amplifying TCR beta CDR3 regions. HTBI primers were employed in first-round RT-PCR, then a second-round multiplex PCR followed. TCRdb itself ran the multiplex PCR reads through MiXCR, one entry per CDR3 protein. This table has 300,000 to 400,000 distinct CDR3 sequences, roughly 16% appearing once. This clonotype was seen at least ten times. With 2 bases clipped from V and 7 bases from J, the junction kept 6 bases outside the gene matches. CDR1 and CDR2 (germline): SQVTM, ANQGSEA. The CDR3 runs to 14 residues. Patients were left out if they had other autoimmune diseases, uncontrolled infections, pregnancy or lactation.

The source material was peripheral blood. The origin of this receptor is an adult man with Graves' ophthalmopathy. V is TRBV29-1 and J is TRBJ1-2; 11 positions agree with TRBD1. This CDR3 reads CSVESGQGAIGYTF. CDR3 DNA sequence: TGCAGCGTTGAATCCGGACAGGGGGCAATTGGCTACACCTTC. Filled out from reference TRBV29-1 and TRBJ1-2, the complete variable domain reads SAVISQKPSRDICQRGTSLTIQCQVDSQVTMMFWYRQQPGQSLTLIATANQGSEATYESGFVIDKFPISRPNLTFSTLTVSNMSPEDSSIYLCSVESGQGAIGYTFGSGTRLTVV.